This TCR beta chain was identified during a study of blood T cells in healthy people across ages. This clonotype was recorded only once. A second PCR, run for roughly 6 to 11 cycles, used a sample-barcoded 5' primer plus a J-beta primer mix. In TCRdb, the 5' RACE reads were re-called with MiXCR into one record per CDR3 protein. The data contain 650,000 to 900,000 distinct CDR3 sequences, 62% of them singletons. The receptor was isolated from a young man in good health. The sequencing sample was made of blood.

CDR3 sequence (DNA): TGTGCCAGCAGCTTAGGACAGGGGGCTTATGAAAAACTGTTTTTT. Protein sequence: CASSLGQGAYEKLFF. The V gene is TRBV7-9, the J gene TRBJ1-4, with 10 bases identical to TRBD1. V lost 1 base and J lost 6; bases outside the gene matches: 2. The length of the CDR3 is 15 residues. Germline assignment: CDR1 SEHNR and CDR2 FQNEAQ (reference sequence).